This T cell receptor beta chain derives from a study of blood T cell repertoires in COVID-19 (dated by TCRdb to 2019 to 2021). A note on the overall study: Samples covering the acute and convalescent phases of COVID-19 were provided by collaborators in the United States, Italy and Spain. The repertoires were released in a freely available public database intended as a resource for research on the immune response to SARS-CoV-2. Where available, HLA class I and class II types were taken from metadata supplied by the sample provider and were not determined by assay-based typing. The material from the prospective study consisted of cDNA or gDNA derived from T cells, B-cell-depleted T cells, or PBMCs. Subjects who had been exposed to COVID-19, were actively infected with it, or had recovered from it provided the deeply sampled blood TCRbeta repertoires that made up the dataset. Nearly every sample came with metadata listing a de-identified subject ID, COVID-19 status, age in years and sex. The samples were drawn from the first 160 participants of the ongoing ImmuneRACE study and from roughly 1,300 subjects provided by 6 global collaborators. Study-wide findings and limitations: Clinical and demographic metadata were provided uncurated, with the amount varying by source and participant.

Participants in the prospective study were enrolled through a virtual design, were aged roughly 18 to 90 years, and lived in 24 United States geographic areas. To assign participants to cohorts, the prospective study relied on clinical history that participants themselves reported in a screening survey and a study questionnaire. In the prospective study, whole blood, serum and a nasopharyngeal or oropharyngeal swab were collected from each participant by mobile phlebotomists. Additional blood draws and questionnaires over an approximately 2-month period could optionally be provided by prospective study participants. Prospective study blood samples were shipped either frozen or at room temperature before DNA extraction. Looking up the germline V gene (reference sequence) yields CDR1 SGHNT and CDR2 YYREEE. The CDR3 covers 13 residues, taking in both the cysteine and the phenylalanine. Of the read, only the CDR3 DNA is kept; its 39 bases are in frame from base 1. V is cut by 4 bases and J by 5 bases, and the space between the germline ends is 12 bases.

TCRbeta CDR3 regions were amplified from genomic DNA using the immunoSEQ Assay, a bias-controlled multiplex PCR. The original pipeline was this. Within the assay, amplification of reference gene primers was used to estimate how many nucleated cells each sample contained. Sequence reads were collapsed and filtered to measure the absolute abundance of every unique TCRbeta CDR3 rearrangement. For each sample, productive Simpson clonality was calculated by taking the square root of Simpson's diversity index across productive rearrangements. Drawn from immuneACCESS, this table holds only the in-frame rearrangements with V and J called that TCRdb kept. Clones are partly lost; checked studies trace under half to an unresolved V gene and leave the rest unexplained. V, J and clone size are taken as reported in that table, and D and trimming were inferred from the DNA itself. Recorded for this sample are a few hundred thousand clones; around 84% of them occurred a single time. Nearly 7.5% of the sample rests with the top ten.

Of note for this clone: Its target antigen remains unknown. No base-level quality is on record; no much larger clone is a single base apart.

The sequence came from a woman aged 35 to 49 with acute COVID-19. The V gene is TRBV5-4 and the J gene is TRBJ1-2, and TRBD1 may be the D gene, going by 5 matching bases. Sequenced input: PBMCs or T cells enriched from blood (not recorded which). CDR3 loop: CASSIQGNYGYTF. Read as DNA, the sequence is TGTGCCAGCAGCATTCAGGGAAATTATGGCTACACCTTC.